The T cell receptor beta chain described here comes from a study of Ad26.COV2.S vaccination and SARS-CoV-2 variants. For the study at large: Each vaccinee took Ad26.COV2.S intramuscularly, once or twice 56 days apart.

Treatment described: roughly 18 received Ad26.COV2.S at low or high dose, single or two shots; about five received placebo; per-sample allocation not given. Sampling took place 63 days after the first vaccine or placebo injection. Ad26.COV2.S expressed prefusion-stabilized spike from the original Wuhan strain. The CDR3 is made up of 16 amino acids. V lost 4 bases to trimming and J lost 0 bases, with 16 bases between them. The V gene's germline CDR1 is GTSNPN and CDR2 SVGIG (reference sequence). Overall study findings and caveats: It was reported that spike-specific CD8+ and CD4+ T cell responses were substantially broad after vaccination.

Profiled with immunoSEQ multiplex PCR; TCRdb holds only in-frame clones, not every one. The data contain roughly 700,000 clones, roughly nine tenths of them singletons. Notes on this clone: Its antigen is unidentified.

The chain recombines TRBV30 with TRBJ2-1; D perhaps matches TRBD1 (5 bases). This TCR was recovered from a person between 18 and 60 years old who received the Ad26.COV2.S COVID-19 vaccine or a placebo. The sequencing here drew on peripheral blood, taken in a trial of Ad26.COV2.S vaccine versus placebo. The CDR3 region has the DNA TGTGCCTGGATGGCGTGGCAGGGCAGCTCCTACAATGAGCAGTTCTTC. This codes for CAWMAWQGSSYNEQFF.